A single sample gave rise to the 7 T cell receptor beta chains below, sequenced in a study of shared clonotypes between healthy human individuals. The repertoire was sequenced with immunoSEQ multiplex PCR; TCRdb's copy has only in-frame clones and lacks some. Among about 2,500,000 clones listed, approximately 92% were seen once. Sequencing used naive CD4+ T cells sorted from blood. Subset of the sample: CD45RA+ positively selected. All receptors come from a man aged 18 to 35 in good health.

V usage is TRBV12-5 and J usage is TRBJ2-1; 15 nucleotides agree with TRBD2. After removal of 7 bases from V and 2 bases from J, the junction contained 3 bases not matched to a gene. This CDR3 contains 16 residues. Germline values: CDR1 LGHNT, CDR2 FRNRAP. DNA of the CDR3: TGTGCTAGTGTCCGGACTAGCGGGAGGGCCTACAATGAGCAGTTCTTC. Encoded protein: CASVRTSGRAYNEQFF.

Here the CDR3 DNA reads TGTGCCAGCAGCAGACTGACAGGGACAGATACGCAGTATTTT. Amino acids: CASSRLTGTDTQYF. The chain links TRBV9 to TRBJ2-3; 7 bases agree with TRBD1. The CDR3 runs 14 residues. Germline CDR1 and CDR2: SGDLS and YYNGEE. With 4 bases clipped from V and 3 bases from J, the junction kept 5 bases outside the gene matches.

The gene calls are TRBV11-2 and TRBJ2-3, with TRBD1 identical over 7 bases. The V segment lost 5 bases and the J segment 11 bases; nucleotides outside the gene matches: 7. CDR1 is SGHAT and CDR2 is FQNNGV in the germline V gene. The CDR3 length is 12 residues. The CDR3 DNA reads TGTGCCAGCAGCGAACAGGGGAGTGGGCAGTATTTT. It translates to CASSEQGSGQYF. Full variable domain (missing parts from reference TRBV11-2 and TRBJ2-3): EAGVAQSPRYKIIEKRQSVAFWCNPISGHATLYWYQQILGQGPKLLIQFQNNGVVDDSQLPKDRFSAERLKGVDSTLKIQPAKLEDSAVYLCASSEQGSGQYFGPGTRLTVL.

This chain connects TRBV18 to TRBJ1-5, with 7 bases fitting TRBD1. Germline CDR1 KGHSH, CDR2 LQKENI. This CDR3 comprises 16 residues. With 2 bases clipped from V and 5 bases from J, the junction kept 9 bases outside the gene matches. CDR3 bases: TGTGCCAGCTCACCAACCCGACAGGGAGCGTATCAGCCCCAGCATTTT. It encodes CASSPTRQGAYQPQHF.

The chain carries TRBV5-1 and TRBJ1-5; D perhaps matches TRBD1 (6 bases). Germline assignment: CDR1 SGHRS and CDR2 YFSETQ. Trimming left V 3 bases short and J 7 bases short, with 17 bases between. This CDR3 comprises 15 residues. CDR3 in amino acids: CASSYTGKFGQPQHF. DNA for the CDR3: TGCGCCAGCAGCTACACAGGGAAATTCGGACAGCCCCAGCATTTT.

This clone was found once. The rearrangement joins TRBV15 to TRBJ2-5; 7 nucleotides match TRBD2. V lost 1 base, J lost 3 bases, and 5 bases stayed unmatched. CDR1 is LNHNV, CDR2 YYDKDF, per germline (reference sequence). The length of the CDR3 is 15 residues. For the CDR3, the DNA is TGTGCCACCAGCAGAGCGGGTCTAGCGGAAGAGACCCAGTACTTC. Translating gives CATSRAGLAEETQYF.

The V call is TRBV9, the J call TRBJ2-2; possibly TRBD1 or TRBD2 for D (6 bases each). The V gene's germline CDR1 is SGDLS and CDR2 YYNGEE. This CDR3 comprises 16 residues. V was shortened by 0 bases and J by 3 bases, with 12 bases between the two germline ends. The CDR3 DNA follows: TGTGCCAGCAGCGTAGCGGGGGCCGATTACACCGGGGAGCTGTTTTTT. Its translation is CASSVAGADYTGELFF.